These T cell receptor beta chains were read from a single sample in a study of shared clonotypes between healthy human individuals. Using immunoSEQ multiplex PCR, the repertoire was profiled, and TCRdb retains in-frame clones only, with some absent. Seen here are over a million clones, under 99% observed once, and the top ten hold 0.4% to 0.55%. Sequenced sample: naive CD4+ T cells sorted from blood. Receptor source: a man aged 25-45 years in good health. Both conserved end residues are part of each CDR3. A D gene is named only where the DNA matches it firmly. Not every row has a clone size; where given, it reads once, few, many or a size class.

clone size	J gene	V gene	D gene	CDR3 DNA	CDR3 protein
NA	TRBJ2-7	TRBV5-1	NA	TGCGCCAGCAGCCCTGCGGCTCGGCGGGACCTGCGGGAGCAGTACTTC	CASSPAARRDLREQYF
NA	TRBJ2-7	TRBV5-6	NA	TGTGCCAGCAGCTTGGGACAGTCCTACGAGCAGTACTTC	CASSLGQSYEQYF
NA	TRBJ1-5	TRBV20-1	NA	TGCAGTGCTATCGGCAATCAGCCCCAGCATTTT	CSAIGNQPQHF
NA	TRBJ2-3	TRBV27	NA	TGTGCCAGCAGTTTCCACGGAAGGGATACGCAGTATTTT	CASSFHGRDTQYF
NA	TRBJ2-1	TRBV19	NA	TGTGCCAGTAATCCGGCGGTTAGCTCCTACAATGAGCAGTTCTTC	CASNPAVSSYNEQFF
NA	TRBJ2-7	TRBV7-9	NA	TGTGCCAGCAGCTTCACAGCCTACGAGCAGTACTTC	CASSFTAYEQYF
NA	TRBJ2-3	TRBV29-1	NA	TGCAGCGTTGAAGATCTCCCCCGTGGGACAGATACGCAGTATTTT	CSVEDLPRGTDTQYF
NA	TRBJ2-7	TRBV5-1	TRBD1	TGCGCCAGCAGCTTGTCTGGGGACAGAGCCTACGAGCAGTACTTC	CASSLSGDRAYEQYF
NA	TRBJ2-2	TRBV5-5	TRBD2	TGTGCCAGCAGCTTCGGACTAGCGGGAGTCGGAACCGGGGAGCTGTTTTTT	CASSFGLAGVGTGELFF
NA	TRBJ2-2	TRBV5-1	TRBD2	TGCGCCAGCAGCGTGAGGACTAGCGGGAGCACCGGGGAGCTGTTTTTT	CASSVRTSGSTGELFF
NA	TRBJ2-1	TRBV5-1	TRBD2	TGCGCCAGCAGCTTGTTTTCAGGACTAGCGGGAGGGGTTTTCGACAATGAGCAGTTCTTC	CASSLFSGLAGGVFDNEQFF
NA	TRBJ2-3	TRBV7-2	NA	TGTGCCAGCAGTCCCCTATCGTGGAGTGGAGATACGCAGTATTTT	CASSPLSWSGDTQYF
NA	TRBJ1-5	TRBV2	TRBD1	TGTGCCAGCAAGGACAGGGAGGGCAATCAGCCCCAGCATTTT	CASKDREGNQPQHF
NA	TRBJ2-3	TRBV13	NA	TGTGCCAGCAGCCCCTTCAGGTCAGATACGCAGTATTTT	CASSPFRSDTQYF
NA	TRBJ1-5	TRBV29-1	TRBD1	TGCAGCGTTCGGGACAGGGGGCTTGGTCAGCCCCAGCATTTT	CSVRDRGLGQPQHF
NA	TRBJ2-7	TRBV7-2	TRBD1	TGTGCCAGCAGCCCAGGACAGGTACCCCTGGGCGAGCAGTACTTC	CASSPGQVPLGEQYF
once	TRBJ2-1	TRBV5-5	NA	TGTGCCAGCAGCTTGGAGCACGGATCTCCGGGCCTGGTCCTGTTCTTC	CASSLEHGSPGLVLFF
once	TRBJ1-1	TRBV5-1	TRBD1	TGCGCCAGCAGCCGCGACAGGGGTGACACTGAAGCTTTCTTT	CASSRDRGDTEAFF
NA	TRBJ2-7	TRBV11-2	TRBD2	TGTGCCACACGACGACTAGCGGGAGCCTACGAGCAGTACTTC	CATRRLAGAYEQYF
NA	TRBJ2-1	TRBV18	NA	TGTGCCAGCTCACCACCGGGGGCTCTGACCTACAATGAGCAGTTCTTC	CASSPPGALTYNEQFF
NA	TRBJ2-1	TRBV7-3	NA	TGTGCCAGCAGCTTAACTTGGGTTAGCGCTGAGCAGTTCTTC	CASSLTWVSAEQFF
NA	TRBJ2-7	TRBV7-9	NA	TGTGCCAGCAGCTTATTAGTGTCTGGGTACGAGCAGTACTTC	CASSLLVSGYEQYF
NA	TRBJ2-3	TRBV27	NA	TGTGCCAGCAGTTTAGGAGGAGATACGCAGTATTTT	CASSLGGDTQYF
NA	TRBJ2-1	TRBV4-3	TRBD2	TGCGCCAGCAGCCAATCCCCACTAGCGGGAGTTCCTGAGCAGTTCTTC	CASSQSPLAGVPEQFF
NA	TRBJ2-7	TRBV7-3	TRBD2	TGTGCCAGCAGCTCACAACCGGGACTAGCAAGTGACGAGCAGTACTTC	CASSSQPGLASDEQYF
NA	TRBJ2-5	TRBV27	NA	TGTGCCAGCAGTCCCCGGGGTAGCGGAGAACAAGAGACCCAGTACTTC	CASSPRGSGEQETQYF
once	TRBJ1-5	TRBV25-1	NA	TGTGCCAGCAGTGAATTTCATTCCGGTCAGCCCCAGCATTTT	CASSEFHSGQPQHF
NA	TRBJ2-5	TRBV7-2	TRBD1	TGTGCCAGCAGCCCAACCACACCAGGGGGTCCAGGGACCCAGTACTTC	CASSPTTPGGPGTQYF
NA	TRBJ2-2	TRBV5-6	NA	TGTGCCAGCAGCGGGACTCTGAACACCGGGGAGCTGTTTTTT	CASSGTLNTGELFF
NA	TRBJ2-1	TRBV7-9	TRBD1	TGTGCCAGCAGCTTGGGACAGTACAATGAGCAGTTCTTC	CASSLGQYNEQFF
NA	TRBJ2-7	TRBV5-1	NA	TGCGCCAGCAGCTCAAACACTGACTCCTACGAGCAGTACTTC	CASSSNTDSYEQYF
once	TRBJ2-7	TRBV28	TRBD1	TGTGCCAGCAGTTTCCGGGACAGATCCTACGAGCAGTACTTC	CASSFRDRSYEQYF
NA	TRBJ1-4	TRBV5-1	NA	TGCGCCAGCAGCTTGACGGGGACTAATGAAAAACTGTTTTTT	CASSLTGTNEKLFF